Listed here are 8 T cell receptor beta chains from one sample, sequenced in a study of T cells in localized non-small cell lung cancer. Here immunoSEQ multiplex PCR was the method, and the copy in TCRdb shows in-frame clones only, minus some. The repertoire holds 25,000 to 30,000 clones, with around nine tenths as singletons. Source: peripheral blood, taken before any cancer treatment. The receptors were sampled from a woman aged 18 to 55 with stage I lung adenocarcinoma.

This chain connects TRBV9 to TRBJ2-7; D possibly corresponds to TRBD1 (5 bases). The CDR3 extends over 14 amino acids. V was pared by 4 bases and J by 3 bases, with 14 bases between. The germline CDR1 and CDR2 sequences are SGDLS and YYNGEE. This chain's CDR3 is CASSPQGRYYEQYF. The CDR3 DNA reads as TGTGCCAGCAGCCCCCAGGGCCGATACTACGAGCAGTACTTC.

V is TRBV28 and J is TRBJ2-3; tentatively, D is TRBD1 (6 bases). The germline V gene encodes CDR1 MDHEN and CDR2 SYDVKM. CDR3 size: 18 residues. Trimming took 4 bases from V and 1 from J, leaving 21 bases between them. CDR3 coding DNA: TGTGCCAGCAGTTCGACCCTCCTGAATTACAGGGGCACAGATACGCAGTATTTT. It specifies CASSSTLLNYRGTDTQYF.

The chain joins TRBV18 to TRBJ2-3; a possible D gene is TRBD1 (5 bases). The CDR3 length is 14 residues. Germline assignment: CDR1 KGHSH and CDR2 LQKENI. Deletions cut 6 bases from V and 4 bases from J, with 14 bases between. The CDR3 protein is CASSQDTSADTQYF. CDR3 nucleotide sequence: TGTGCCAGCTCTCAGGACACCTCCGCAGATACGCAGTATTTT.

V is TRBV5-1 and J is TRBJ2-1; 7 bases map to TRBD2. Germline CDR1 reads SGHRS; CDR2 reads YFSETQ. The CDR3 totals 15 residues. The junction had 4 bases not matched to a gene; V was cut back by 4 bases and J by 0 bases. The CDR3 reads CASSPSGNSYNEQFF. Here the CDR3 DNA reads TGCGCCAGCAGCCCGAGCGGGAACTCCTACAATGAGCAGTTCTTC.

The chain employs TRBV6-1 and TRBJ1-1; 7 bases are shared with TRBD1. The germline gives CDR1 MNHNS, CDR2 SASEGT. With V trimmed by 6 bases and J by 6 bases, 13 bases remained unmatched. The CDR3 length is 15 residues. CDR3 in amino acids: CASSAMSGGGSEAFF. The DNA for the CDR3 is TGTGCCAGCAGCGCCATGTCAGGGGGAGGGTCTGAAGCTTTCTTT.

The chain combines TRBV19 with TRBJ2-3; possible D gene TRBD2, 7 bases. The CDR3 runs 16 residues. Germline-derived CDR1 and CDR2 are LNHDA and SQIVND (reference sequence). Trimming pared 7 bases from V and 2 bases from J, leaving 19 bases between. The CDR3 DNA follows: TGTGCCAGTAACCCTTCCGGGGGGCCTATCACAGATACGCAGTATTTT. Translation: CASNPSGGPITDTQYF.

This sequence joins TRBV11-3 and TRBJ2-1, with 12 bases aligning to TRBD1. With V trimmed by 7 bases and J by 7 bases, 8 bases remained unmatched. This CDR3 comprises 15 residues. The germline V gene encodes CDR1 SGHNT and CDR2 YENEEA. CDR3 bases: TGTGCCAGCACCTCTTGGGGACAGGGGGCAAATGAGCAGTTCTTC. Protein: CASTSWGQGANEQFF.

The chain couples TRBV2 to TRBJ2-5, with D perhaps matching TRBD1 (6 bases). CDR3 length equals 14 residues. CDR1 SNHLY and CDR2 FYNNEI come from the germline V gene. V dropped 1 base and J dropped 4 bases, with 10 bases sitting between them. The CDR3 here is CASSEGNRAETQYF. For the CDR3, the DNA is TGTGCCAGCAGTGAAGGAAACAGGGCAGAGACCCAGTACTTC.